This T cell receptor beta chain was captured by sequencing in a study of blood T cell repertoires in COVID-19. Study as a whole: Whether acute or convalescent, the COVID-19 samples came from the United States, Italy and Spain.

The CDR3 spans 18 residues. The V and J ends lost 5 bases and 0 bases, in that order; junction bases with no gene match: 11. The assay was immunoSEQ multiplex PCR, and TCRdb's table has in-frame clones only and misses some. The table records 250,000 or so clones, around 86% of them present only once. This sequence originates from a woman aged 40 to 49 who had recovered from COVID-19. The material sequenced was peripheral blood. This chain uses TRBV5-3 with TRBJ1-5; TRBD1 agrees at 10 bases. TRBV5-3 is classed as an ORF, of uncertain function. The CDR3 DNA is TGTGCCAGAAGGCCCTGGGGACAGGGGTTACATAGCAATCAGCCCCAGCATTTT. Amino acids: CARRPWGQGLHSNQPQHF.